This T cell receptor beta chain stems from a study of blood T cell repertoires in COVID-19 (dated by TCRdb to about 2020). The study in broad terms: The collaborator samples originated in the United States, Italy and Spain and spanned the acute and convalescent phases of COVID-19. HLA class I and class II types, where available, came from metadata supplied by the sample provider rather than from assay-based typing. A de-identified subject ID, COVID-19 status, age in years and sex were almost always included in the sample metadata. The dataset comprised deeply sampled blood TCRbeta repertoires from subjects exposed to, actively infected with, or recovered from COVID-19. The repertoires were made available in a free public database intended to serve as a resource for research on the immune response to SARS-CoV-2. The samples were drawn from two sources: the first 160 participants of the ongoing ImmuneRACE study, and over 950 subjects contributed by 6 global collaborators. The prospective study material was composed of cDNA or gDNA derived from T cells, B-cell-depleted T cells, or PBMCs.

What the research found in general, with its limitations: Clinical and demographic metadata were provided uncurated, with the amount varying by source and participant.

Each collaborating institution followed its own protocols to collect whole blood in K2EDTA tubes. For TCRbeta analysis, collaborators shipped samples in one of three forms: frozen whole blood, isolated PBMCs, or DNA extracted from either of those sample types. TCRbeta CDR3 regions were amplified from genomic DNA using the immunoSEQ Assay, a bias-controlled multiplex PCR. In the paper's pipeline: The number of nucleated cells in each sample was estimated by amplification of reference gene primers within the assay. To quantify the absolute abundance of each unique TCRbeta CDR3 rearrangement, sequence reads were collapsed and filtered. For each sample, productive Simpson clonality was calculated by taking the square root of Simpson's diversity index across productive rearrangements. TCRdb obtained this table from immuneACCESS and retained in-frame rearrangements with V and J assigned. These tables miss some clones; where compared with another copy, unresolved V genes account for less than half of the shortfall, and the remainder is unexplained. The D gene and trimming were derived from the DNA, and the V and J assignments and clone size from that table. Across this sample there are roughly 99,000 clones, with roughly 90% seen only once. 4.9% of the sample goes to the ten largest clones.

In the case of this clone: Its antigen is currently not known. Base qualities are missing; no much larger clone stands one base away.

The sequence came from a man in his forties or fifties with active or convalescent COVID-19. The sample consisted of peripheral blood.

The CDR3 reads CASSRPPGLAGSGELFF. In nucleotides, the sequence is TGTGCCAGCAGTCGACCCCCGGGACTAGCGGGTTCCGGGGAGCTGTTTTTT. The V gene is TRBV28 and the J gene is TRBJ2-2; TRBD2 agrees with 12 junctional bases. From the cysteine through the phenylalanine, the CDR3 covers 17 amino acids. Only CDR3 DNA remains: 51 bases, in frame from the first base. The V end gives up 5 bases and the J end 6 bases, leaving 10 bases in the junction not matched to a gene. The germline V gene specifies MDHEN as CDR1 and SYDVKM as CDR2.